This TCR beta chain was captured in a study of molecular identifiers for immune sequencing clone quantification (dated by TCRdb to the late 2010s). Broadly, across the study: For a replicate experiment, the RNA from either approximately 20,000 or 100,000 naive CD8 T cells was divided into five aliquots, and four of those aliquots went on to sequencing. The study was a methods study using CD8 T cells to benchmark molecular-identifier clustering-based TCR repertoire sequencing (MIDCIRS) and TCR RNA copy counting.

Library preparation employed PCR. The data were produced on a NextSeq 500. Bulk TCR libraries were prepared as previously described, using TCR primers listed in Table S5. Purification of total RNA was performed with the Qiagen AllPrep DNA/RNA kit. Before analysis, reads from multiple sequencing runs of one library were combined. From the authors' description of their analysis: Only reads with exact TCR constant sequence were kept, trimmed to 150 nt, and grouped by their 12-nt molecular barcodes. Reads inside each barcode group were sub-clustered using a 15% Levenshtein threshold, and a quality-weighted consensus sequence was constructed for each RNA molecule. Non-functional sequences were discarded, and so were lower-count sequences lying one edit away from another sequence. Based on fitting two negative binomial distributions, any barcode sub-cluster with under 20% of the maximum read count was discarded. TCRdb trimmed the raw reads at Q25, called clones with MiXCR and kept productive beta chains. CDR3 protein sequences are deduplicated, and each keeps its most common genes and DNA. The V and J calls and clone size are TCRdb's, not the authors'. The table for this sample lists some 580,000 distinct CDR3 sequences; over 25% of them were counted only once. The biggest ten clones account for 0.78% of the sample.

With respect to this clonotype: Its antigen is not yet known. It has no much larger one-base neighbor in the sample; base qualities were not kept.

From its cysteine to its phenylalanine, the CDR3 spans 13 amino acids. Of all the DNA, just the CDR3 is kept, 39 bases in frame from base 1. CDR1 is given as DFQATT and CDR2 as SNEGSKA, both from the germline V gene (reference sequence). V drops 1 base and J drops 9 bases, leaving 16 bases in between. The paper as a whole reports these results and caveats: The naive libraries included spiked-in Jurkat TCR RNA (roughly nine copies' worth), and this RNA is not part of the donor repertoire. Highly expanded clone sizes could be underestimated if identical TCR molecules share a barcode. Clones above 20 RNA copies held over 98% of molecules in CMV-specific effector cells but under 1% in naive cells. Without barcode sub-clustering, chimeric consensus sequences inflated TCR diversity; chimeras reached as high as 47%. A single cell's worth of spiked-in Jurkat TCR RNA was reported detectable even among 850,000 to 1,000,000 naive CD8 T cells. Modeling gave around 3 recovered TCR RNA copies per cell versus roughly 10 by digital PCR, implying 25% to 30% capture efficiency.

Libraries of naive CD8 T cells were built from anywhere between about 17,000 and 1,000,000 sorted cells, with 10%, 30% or 50% of the purified RNA used. On a BD FACSAria II, naive CD8 T cells were FACS-sorted as CD8+CD4-CCR7+CD45RA+ and collected into RLT Plus buffer. To test detection sensitivity, Jurkat RNA equivalent to more than 9 TCR copies was spiked into samples of roughly 17,000-1,000,000 naive CD8 T cells. Enrichment of CD8 T cells was performed with RosetteSep CD8+ T Cell Enrichment Cocktail and Ficoll-Paque, after which ACK red cell lysis was carried out. The chain employs TRBV20-1 and TRBJ2-7; a tentative D match to TRBD2 spans 6 bases. Material for sequencing was naive CD8+ T cells from blood, with Jurkat cell RNA spiked in. Reading the label with the study, this specimen's cell subset or site is: FACS-sorted CD8+CD4-CCR7+CD45RA+ naive T cells. The clonotype comes from a human donor in good health. Some libraries in this study had Jurkat cell RNA spiked in. The nucleotides are TGCAGTGCTAGAGGTTGGGACTTAAGTGGGCAGTACTTC. This gives the protein CSARGWDLSGQYF.